Each of the 30 T cell receptor beta chains below was sequenced from the same sample in a study of CD8+ T cells in alopecia areata. cDNA reverse transcribed from extracted RNA served as the sequencing template. The data were produced by immunoSEQ multiplex PCR, yet TCRdb's version contains in-frame clones alone and is incomplete. Here the sample spans about 110,000 clones, 45% to 60% being singletons. Sequenced input: NKG2D-low CD8+ T cells sorted from blood. These receptors were obtained from a human donor with alopecia areata.

This clone was counted between two and nine times. This chain connects TRBV27 to TRBJ1-1; the D gene is possibly TRBD1 (5 bases). Germline V CDR1 and CDR2: MNHEY, SMNVEV (reference sequence). V was shortened by 8 bases and J by 8 bases, with 24 bases between the two germline ends. The CDR3 has 15 amino acids. The CDR3, as DNA: TGTGCCAGCTCACGGGCAGGGCGGCCACTGGAAGAAGCTTTCTTT. This codes for CASSRAGRPLEEAFF.

V is TRBV9 and J is TRBJ2-1, with 8 bases aligning to TRBD1. This CDR3 is 15 amino acids long. CDR1 is SGDLS, CDR2 YYNGEE, per germline. Unmatched junction bases numbered 2, after V lost 0 bases and J lost 3 bases. The CDR3 loop is CASSVAGTGYNEQFF. CDR3 sequence (DNA): TGTGCCAGCAGCGTAGCGGGGACAGGCTACAATGAGCAGTTCTTC.

This clone was counted a few times. This chain connects TRBV28 to TRBJ2-5, with TRBD1 matching 8 bases. V lost 3 bases and J lost 5; bases outside the gene matches: 5. Germline assignment: CDR1 MDHEN and CDR2 SYDVKM. The CDR3 extends over 14 amino acids. In DNA, the CDR3 is TGTGCCAGCAGTTTTCCGACAGGGGTGGAGACCCAGTACTTC. Its protein product is CASSFPTGVETQYF.

V gene TRBV4-2 combines with J gene TRBJ2-1; no clear D gene. Per the germline V gene, CDR1 is LGHNA and CDR2 is YNFKEQ. The CDR3 is made up of 14 amino acids. Deletions cut 2 bases from V and 10 bases from J, with 15 bases between. The DNA of the CDR3 is TGTGCCAGCAGCCAAAGGACCGCAAGCCCGGAGCAGTTCTTC. Translated: CASSQRTASPEQFF.

V usage is TRBV28 and J usage is TRBJ2-7; 9 bases map to TRBD1. Losses at the gene ends were 5 bases for V and 4 bases for J; bases not matched to a gene: 6. Germline CDR1 reads MDHEN; CDR2 reads SYDVKM. This CDR3 has 14 amino acids. In nucleotides, the CDR3 is TGTGCCAGCAGTGACGCCGGGACAGGGTACGAGCAGTACTTC. Translated, it gives CASSDAGTGYEQYF.

V is TRBV11-2 and J is TRBJ2-5, with D possibly TRBD1 on 5 matching bases. This CDR3 comprises 13 residues. Germline CDR1 is SGHAT and CDR2 is FQNNGV. Trimming shortened V by 5 bases and J by 2 bases, and 9 bases separated the two germline ends. The CDR3 loop reads CASSPWTQETQYF. Here the CDR3 DNA reads TGTGCCAGCAGCCCTTGGACACAAGAGACCCAGTACTTC.

The CDR3 DNA follows: TGTGCCAGCAGGGGGGTAAAAGCCGGGAAGGGGTATGGCTACACCTTC. It specifies CASRGVKAGKGYGYTF. This sequence joins TRBV28 and TRBJ1-2, with D maybe TRBD1 (5 bases). Trimming took off 6 bases at V and 5 bases at J, with 22 bases between the two ends. This CDR3 has 16 residues. From germline, CDR1 is MDHEN and CDR2 SYDVKM.

In this sample, this clone turned up a few times. CDR3 in amino acids: CATRINSDEQYF. CDR3 sequence (DNA): TGCGCCACCAGGATAAACAGCGACGAGCAGTACTTC. The rearrangement joins TRBV5-1 to TRBJ2-7, with unresolved D. The V gene's germline CDR1 is SGHRS and CDR2 YFSETQ. There are 12 residues in the CDR3. Trimming shortened V by 9 bases and J by 5 bases, and 15 bases separated the two germline ends.

The chain has TRBV7-3 and TRBJ2-1; 10 nucleotides line up with TRBD2. Germline V CDR1 and CDR2: SGHTA, FQGTGA. The ends lost 2 bases at V and 3 bases at J; junction bases unmatched: 7. This CDR3 has 17 amino acids. The CDR3 spells CASSLGASGSHYNEQFF. CDR3 nucleotides: TGTGCCAGCAGCTTAGGGGCTAGCGGGAGCCACTACAATGAGCAGTTCTTC.

This clone has only a few counts. This rearrangement joins TRBV5-4 to TRBJ1-5; 8 nucleotides agree with TRBD1. This CDR3 is built from 15 residues. V was clipped by 4 bases and J by 2 bases; unmatched bases: 5. Germline V lookup: CDR1 SGHNT, CDR2 YYREEE (reference sequence). CDR3 amino acids: CASSPGQDRNQPQHF. CDR3 nucleotides: TGTGCCAGCAGCCCGGGACAGGACCGCAATCAGCCCCAGCATTTT.

By share, this clone counts as medium-sized. This chain connects TRBV7-9 to TRBJ2-1; D might be TRBD1 or TRBD2, each matching 5 bases. The germline CDR1 and CDR2 sequences are SEHNR and FQNEAQ (reference sequence). The CDR3 runs 14 residues. V lost 3 bases and J 10 bases, leaving 16 bases between the germline ends. Written as DNA, the CDR3 is TGTGCCAGCAGCTTGGGGGTAGCTTCGGGGGAGCAGTTCTTC. Protein sequence: CASSLGVASGEQFF.

At least ten counts were recorded for this clone. The rearrangement joins TRBV6-4 to TRBJ2-3, with 10 bases matching TRBD2. Germline V gives CDR1 MRHNA, CDR2 SNTAGT. The CDR3 extends over 15 amino acids. Trimming took 8 bases from V and 0 from J; bases not matched to a gene: 5. This chain's CDR3 is CASGQTSGSTDTQYF. The CDR3 nucleotides read TGTGCCAGCGGACAGACTAGCGGGAGCACAGATACGCAGTATTTT.

This clone was detected only a few times. The chain links TRBV2 to TRBJ1-2; possible D gene TRBD1, 6 bases. The CDR3 contains 13 residues. Trimming took 3 bases from V and 8 from J, leaving 13 bases between them. Germline V gene lookup returns CDR1 SNHLY and CDR2 FYNNEI. CDR3 coding DNA: TGTGCCAGCAGTGATTGGGGGGCCGAAGGCTACACCTTC. Its protein is CASSDWGAEGYTF.

The genes are TRBV9 and TRBJ2-3, with unresolved D. V gave up 0 bases and J gave up 3 bases, with 5 bases separating them. CDR1 is SGDLS and CDR2 is YYNGEE in the germline V gene. This CDR3 has 13 residues. In DNA, the CDR3 is TGTGCCAGCAGCGTAGGGGATACAGATACGCAGTATTTT. This codes for CASSVGDTDTQYF.

This clone was counted between two and nine times. The V and J genes are TRBV4-1 and TRBJ1-2, with 7 bases that match TRBD1. The CDR3 length is 15 residues. The germline V gene encodes CDR1 MGHRA and CDR2 YSYEKL. After removal of 1 base from V and 2 bases from J, the junction contained 4 bases not matched to a gene. The CDR3 bases are TGCGCCAGCAGCCAAGGGGGACAGACGAACTATGGCTACACCTTC. Amino acid sequence: CASSQGGQTNYGYTF.

The genes are TRBV9 and TRBJ2-1; 8 positions match TRBD2. J gave up 7 bases and V 4 bases, and 10 bases lay outside the gene matches. This CDR3 comprises 15 residues. Germline V gene sequence: CDR1 SGDLS, CDR2 YYNGEE. The CDR3 reads CASSSVGRAGNEQFF. The DNA of the CDR3 is TGTGCCAGCAGCTCGGTCGGGAGGGCCGGTAATGAGCAGTTCTTC.

This sequence joins TRBV5-1 and TRBJ2-7; D is unresolved. The CDR3 consists of 11 residues. Germline V gene lookup returns CDR1 SGHRS and CDR2 YFSETQ. Between the trimmed V and J ends, which lost 1 base and 5 bases, there was a span of 4 bases. The CDR3 DNA reads as TGCGCCAGCAGCTTGCAGCACGAGCAGTACTTC. The encoded protein is CASSLQHEQYF.

J is TRBJ1-2 and V is TRBV2; no clear D. The V gene's germline CDR1 is SNHLY and CDR2 FYNNEI. V lost 1 base, J lost 5 bases, and 11 bases lay in between. The CDR3 contains 14 residues. The DNA for the CDR3 is TGTGCCAGCAGTGAAGGGAGGGTTGGGTATGGCTACACCTTC. It encodes CASSEGRVGYGYTF.

CDR3 sequence reads: CASSSGLAANEQFF. The CDR3 DNA sequence: TGTGCCAGCAGTTCGGGACTAGCGGCCAATGAGCAGTTCTTC. The rearrangement uses TRBV27 and TRBJ2-1, with 11 bases that match TRBD2. This CDR3 has 14 amino acids. Per the germline V gene, CDR1 is MNHEY and CDR2 is SMNVEV (reference sequence). Trimming at V came to 4 bases and at J to 6 bases, leaving 2 bases not matched to a gene.

The CDR3 spells CASSVDSQNSYEQYF. The CDR3 nucleotides read TGTGCCAGCAGCGTAGACAGTCAGAATTCCTACGAGCAGTACTTC. V usage is TRBV9 and J usage is TRBJ2-7; D gene uncertain. This CDR3 has 15 amino acids. From germline, CDR1 is SGDLS and CDR2 YYNGEE. With 0 bases removed from V and 1 base from J, the gap between germline ends came to 11 bases.

The rearrangement links TRBV7-2 to TRBJ2-7; D gene ambiguous. From germline, CDR1 is SGHTA and CDR2 FQGNSA. The CDR3 length is 14 residues. Trimming removed 2 bases at V and 2 bases at J, with 10 bases between. The CDR3 nucleotides are TGTGCCAGCAGCTTAACCGCAGGAGCCTACGAGCAGTACTTC. Translated, it gives CASSLTAGAYEQYF. Variable domain in full (rest from reference TRBV7-2 and TRBJ2-7): GAGVSQSPSNKVTEKGKDVELRCDPISGHTALYWYRQSLGQGLEFLIYFQGNSAPDKSGLPSDRFSAERTGGSVSTLTIQRTQQEDSAVYLCASSLTAGAYEQYFGPGTRLTVT.

The V and J genes are TRBV27 and TRBJ1-2, with D perhaps TRBD1 (5 bases). CDR3 size: 16 residues. V lost 8 bases, J lost 7 bases, and 26 bases lay in between. Per the germline V gene, CDR1 is MNHEY and CDR2 is SMNVEV (reference sequence). CDR3 residues: CASGRVGAVSVGGYTF. In nucleotides, the CDR3 is TGTGCCAGCGGAAGGGTCGGGGCCGTCTCAGTAGGTGGCTACACCTTC.

The chain joins TRBV29-1 to TRBJ2-7; unclear D gene. Trimming stripped 3 bases from V and 3 bases from J, with 9 bases between. The CDR3 contains 12 residues. The germline gives CDR1 SQVTM, CDR2 ANQGSEA. CDR3 residues: CSVELRGYEQYF. The CDR3 nucleotides are TGCAGCGTTGAGCTTCGCGGCTACGAGCAGTACTTC.

V usage is TRBV27 and J usage is TRBJ1-1; D unclear. Looked up from germline, CDR1 is MNHEY and CDR2 is SMNVEV (reference sequence). V was shortened by 0 bases and J by 4 bases, with 6 bases between the two germline ends. The CDR3 runs to 13 residues. The chain's CDR3 is CASSLSLSTEAFF. CDR3 DNA sequence: TGTGCCAGCAGTTTATCCTTGTCCACTGAAGCTTTCTTT.

This clone was observed a few times. The J gene is TRBJ2-5, the V gene TRBV10-3; possibly TRBD2 for D (5 bases). The last part of the DNA fits TRBJ2-7 better; the J call may be wrong. Germline CDR1 ENHRY, CDR2 SYGVKD. The CDR3 loop spans 12 amino acids. The CDR3 here is CAISDGGYEQYF. The DNA for the CDR3 is TGTGCCATCAGTGATGGCGGGTACGAGCAGTACTTC.

The chain combines TRBV29-1 with TRBJ2-3; unclear D gene. The CDR3 has 13 amino acids. The germline CDR1 and CDR2 sequences are SQVTM and ANQGSEA. Trimming shortened V by 4 bases and J by 1 base, and 9 bases separated the two germline ends. The CDR3 loop is CSVGNWGTDTQYF. The CDR3 DNA is TGCAGCGTTGGAAACTGGGGCACAGATACGCAGTATTTT.

This rearrangement joins TRBV11-2 to TRBJ2-5; 8 nucleotides align to TRBD2. Trimming removed 0 bases from V and 2 bases from J; junction bases left unmatched: 2. CDR3 length: 15 residues. The germline gives CDR1 SGHAT, CDR2 FQNNGV. The CDR3 DNA reads as TGTGCCAGCAGCTTAGAGTCTAGCGGGCAAGAGACCCAGTACTTC. Its protein product is CASSLESSGQETQYF.

The rearrangement uses TRBV11-1 and TRBJ2-7; no clear D gene. Looked up from germline, CDR1 is SGHAT and CDR2 is FQDESV (reference sequence). The CDR3 covers 15 residues. V was clipped by 1 base and J by 2 bases, with 12 bases between them. This CDR3 is CASSLDVGSAYEQYF. CDR3 in DNA: TGTGCCAGCAGCTTAGACGTTGGCAGTGCCTACGAGCAGTACTTC.

This clone showed up just once. Other DNA sequences within the sample encode an identical CDR3. This chain uses TRBV27 with TRBJ2-1, with D possibly matching TRBD1 (5 bases). This CDR3 contains 12 residues. The V end was cut by 2 bases, the J end by 7 bases, with 6 bases between. The germline gives CDR1 MNHEY, CDR2 SMNVEV (reference sequence). CDR3 DNA: TGTGCCAGCAGTTTAAGGGGAAATGAGCAGTTCTTC. Translated: CASSLRGNEQFF.

The table lists this clone with a few counts. V is TRBV27 and J is TRBJ1-5; perhaps TRBD1 as D (6 bases). Trimming cost V 0 bases and J 7 bases, with 19 bases left between them. Germline V gene data show CDR1 as MNHEY and CDR2 as SMNVEV (reference sequence). This CDR3 is 17 amino acids long. CDR3 in DNA: TGTGCCAGCAGTTTATCCGTGTCCACAGGGAGGGGGCAGCCCCAGCATTTT. The encoded protein is CASSLSVSTGRGQPQHF.